Shown below are 9 T cell receptor beta chains from a single sample sequenced in a study of CD8+CD57+ T cells in acquired aplastic anemia. Individuals selected for sequencing had exhibited CD8+CD57+ cell expansion on flow cytometry. TCR beta VDJ and CDR3 profiling used genomic DNA as template. Each CDR3 protein gets one entry after TCRdb re-called the reads with MiXCR. In the table there are some 200,000 distinct CDR3 sequences, around 49% of which are singletons. Sequenced sample: sorted CD4+, CD8+, or CD8+CD57+ T cells (not recorded which) from PBMCs. Every receptor here comes from a human donor with aplastic anemia.

The chain uses TRBV29-1 and TRBJ1-2; weak D call: TRBD1 (5 bases). This CDR3 region has 11 residues. Germline V CDR1 and CDR2: SQVTM, ANQGSEA. Trimming left V 4 bases short and J 7 bases short, with 10 bases between. This chain's CDR3 is CSVVSGGGYTF. CDR3 sequence (DNA): TGCAGCGTTGTGAGCGGGGGTGGCTACACCTTC.

This clonotype came up many times. The gene calls are TRBV19 and TRBJ2-1, with 11 bases lining up with TRBD2. The trim removed 4 bases at V and 6 bases at J, leaving 8 bases unmatched. Germline-derived CDR1 and CDR2 are LNHDA and SQIVND (reference sequence). The CDR3 loop spans 16 amino acids. The CDR3, as DNA: TGTGCCAGTAGTACCACTAGCGGGGGAAGCCTCAATGAGCAGTTCTTC. Translated: CASSTTSGGSLNEQFF.

This rearrangement joins TRBV6-2 or TRBV6-3 to TRBJ2-5, with 7 bases fitting TRBD2. The J segment lost 3 bases and the V segment lost 8 bases, leaving 6 bases of the junction unmatched. CDR3 length: 13 residues. Looked up from germline, CDR1 is MNHEY and CDR2 is SVGEGT. The CDR3 DNA reads TGTGCCAGCCGGGGGACTACTGAAGAGACCCAGTACTTC. Translated: CASRGTTEETQYF.

The chain employs TRBV28 and TRBJ1-2; 11 bases map to TRBD1. V was pared by 3 bases and J by 7 bases, with 1 base of the junction left unmatched. The CDR3 covers 13 residues. Per germline, CDR1 MDHEN and CDR2 SYDVKM. The DNA for the CDR3 is TGTGCCAGCAGTTTGGACAGGGGGCTTGGCTACACCTTC. Encoded protein: CASSLDRGLGYTF.

This clonotype was recorded once. This chain connects TRBV20-1 to TRBJ2-7; maybe TRBD2 (6 bases). The V end was cut by 1 base, the J end by 2 bases, with 12 bases between. The CDR3 totals 14 residues. Germline V gene sequence: CDR1 DFQATT, CDR2 SNEGSKA (reference sequence). The CDR3 sequence: CSARGDWSTYEQYF. CDR3 sequence (DNA): TGCAGTGCTAGAGGGGACTGGTCTACCTACGAGCAGTACTTC.

This clonotype was found many times. V gene TRBV5-1 combines with J gene TRBJ1-1; TRBD1 matches at 9 bases. This CDR3 spans 15 amino acids. V trimming: 7 bases; J trimming: 1 base; junction bases outside the gene matches: 8. CDR1 SGHRS and CDR2 YFSETQ come from the germline V gene. For the CDR3, the DNA is TGCGCCAGCCTGGACAGGGGCCGGGGGAACACTGAAGCTTTCTTT. Residues: CASLDRGRGNTEAFF. The full variable domain, with the rest looked up from reference TRBV5-1 and TRBJ1-1, is KAGVTQTPRYLIKTRGQQVTLSCSPISGHRSVSWYQQTPGQGLQFLFEYFSETQRNKGNFPGRFSGRQFSNSRSEMNVSTLELGDSALYLCASLDRGRGNTEAFFGQGTRLTVV.

This rearrangement joins TRBV20-1 to TRBJ1-5, with 9 bases fitting TRBD1. The V gene end was trimmed by 6 bases and the J gene end by 11 bases; junction bases not matched to a gene: 5. From germline, CDR1 is DFQATT and CDR2 SNEGSKA (reference sequence). This CDR3 has 11 amino acids. The CDR3 coding sequence is TGCAGTGCCAGGACAGGGGACGCCCAGCATTTT. Encoded protein: CSARTGDAQHF.

The chain carries TRBV14 and TRBJ2-7; weak D call: TRBD2 (6 bases). Trimming removed 1 base from V and 7 bases from J, with 11 bases in between. Germline CDR1 SGHDN, CDR2 FVKESK. CDR3 length equals 13 residues. The CDR3 spells CASSQVWGTEQYF. In DNA, the CDR3 is TGTGCCAGCAGCCAAGTCTGGGGGACTGAGCAGTACTTC.

This clonotype was detected ten times or more. The chain recombines TRBV10-2 with TRBJ1-5; possibly TRBD1 for D (5 bases). This CDR3 region has 13 residues. From germline, CDR1 is WSHSY and CDR2 SAAADI. The ends were cut back, 9 bases at V and 2 bases at J, with 11 bases in the middle. CDR3 sequence reads: CASRTGGNQPQHF. CDR3 in DNA: TGCGCCAGTCGGACGGGGGGCAATCAGCCCCAGCATTTT.